A single sample is the source of the 26 T cell receptor beta chains below, sequenced in a study of cytomegalovirus exposure and HLA in healthy donors. PCR amplification relied on 60 Vbeta primers (plus 13 Jbeta primers). Repertoires were generated with immunoSEQ multiplex PCR, while TCRdb's copy carries only in-frame clones and drops some. Of about 130,000 clones in the sample, around 80% were seen once. The material sequenced was PBMCs. The source is a man younger than 40 in good health and CMV-seronegative.

This rearrangement joins TRBV4-1 to TRBJ2-7, with 7 bases fitting TRBD1. Germline V gives CDR1 MGHRA, CDR2 YSYEKL. With V trimmed by 2 bases and J by 4 bases, 8 bases remained unmatched. This CDR3 region has 15 residues. CDR3 residues: CASSQTSGQPYEQYF. The CDR3 coding sequence is TGCGCCAGCAGCCAAACCTCGGGACAGCCTTACGAGCAGTACTTC.

This chain connects TRBV7-9 to TRBJ2-3; TRBD2 matches 12 bases. The germline V gene encodes CDR1 SEHNR and CDR2 FQNEAQ (reference sequence). Trimming cost V 10 bases and J 4 bases; bases outside gene matches: 9. The CDR3 runs to 15 residues. The CDR3 reads CATQTSGGRSDTQYF. As DNA, the CDR3 is TGTGCCACCCAGACTAGCGGGGGAAGGTCAGATACGCAGTATTTT.

The J gene is TRBJ2-2, the V gene TRBV28; unclear D gene. This CDR3 region has 14 residues. The V gene's germline CDR1 is MDHEN and CDR2 SYDVKM. V lost 2 bases, J lost 7 bases, and 11 bases lay in between. CDR3 protein: CASSLSGANGELFF. The CDR3 bases are TGTGCCAGCAGTTTAAGTGGTGCGAACGGGGAGCTGTTTTTT. Drawing the rest from reference TRBV28 and TRBJ2-2, the complete variable domain is DVKVTQSSRYLVKRTGEKVFLECVQDMDHENMFWYRQDPGLGLRLIYFSYDVKMKEKGDIPEGYSVSREKKERFSLILESASTNQTSMYLCASSLSGANGELFFGEGSRLTVL.

This clone was observed a few times. The V call is TRBV28, the J call TRBJ1-1, with D maybe TRBD1 (5 bases). The CDR3 is made up of 12 amino acids. The V and J ends lost 5 bases and 6 bases respectively, with 10 bases between them. Germline values: CDR1 MDHEN, CDR2 SYDVKM. CDR3 residues: CASSEEGAEAFF. CDR3 DNA sequence: TGTGCCAGCAGTGAGGAAGGGGCTGAAGCTTTCTTT.

The rearrangement links TRBV15 to TRBJ2-1, with no clear D. V lost 2 bases and J lost 7, with 15 bases in between. Germline V gene sequence: CDR1 LNHNV, CDR2 YYDKDF (reference sequence). The CDR3 runs 15 residues. Here the CDR3 DNA reads TGTGCCACCAGCAGAACCCTGGCTCCGGAGAATGAGCAGTTCTTC. It translates to CATSRTLAPENEQFF.

V usage is TRBV7-2 and J usage is TRBJ2-1, with D uncertain. The CDR3 runs to 12 residues. The ends were cut back, 4 bases at V and 15 bases at J, with 16 bases in the middle. CDR1 and CDR2 (germline): SGHTA, FQGNSA. The CDR3 DNA follows: TGTGCCAGCAGCTCGGGTCTATCAATTCCGTTCTTC. Protein sequence: CASSSGLSIPFF.

This clone was counted only a few times. The chain recombines TRBV6-4 with TRBJ2-3, with 7 bases lining up with TRBD2. The CDR3 consists of 14 residues. The germline V gene encodes CDR1 MRHNA and CDR2 SNTAGT. The trim removed 10 bases at V and 1 base at J, leaving 8 bases unmatched. CDR3 loop: CATSDAGGTDTQYF. CDR3 nucleotides: TGTGCCACCTCAGATGCGGGGGGCACAGATACGCAGTATTTT.

The gene calls are TRBV27 and TRBJ2-7; D is perhaps TRBD2 (5 bases). Germline V gene data show CDR1 as MNHEY and CDR2 as SMNVEV (reference sequence). CDR3 size: 13 residues. V lost 5 bases to trimming and J lost 3 bases, with 11 bases between them. CDR3 sequence reads: CASSITGSYEQYF. The CDR3 coding sequence is TGTGCCAGCAGTATAACGGGAAGCTACGAGCAGTACTTC.

The chain links TRBV7-3 to TRBJ2-3, with D unclear. From germline, CDR1 is SGHTA and CDR2 FQGTGA. The CDR3 has 14 amino acids. With 1 base removed from V and 6 bases from J, the gap between germline ends came to 11 bases. DNA of the CDR3: TGTGCCAGCAGCTTAAATCGCGGTACGGATACGCAGTATTTT. It translates to CASSLNRGTDTQYF.

The CDR3 DNA sequence: TGTGCCAGCAGCGTAGCTGGCGGGGGAGTAAAAGAGACCCAGTACTTC. Translating it yields CASSVAGGGVKETQYF. The chain is built from TRBV9 and TRBJ2-5, with 7 bases matching TRBD2. The CDR3 covers 16 residues. Germline V lookup: CDR1 SGDLS, CDR2 YYNGEE. V lost 0 bases to trimming and J lost 3 bases; unmatched junction nucleotides: 8. Full variable domain (rest looked up from reference TRBV9 and TRBJ2-5): DSGVTQTPKHLITATGQRVTLRCSPRSGDLSVYWYQQSLDQGLQFLIQYYNGEERAKGNILERFSAQQFPDLHSELNLSSLELGDSALYFCASSVAGGGVKETQYFGPGTRLLVL.

This clone was detected only a few times. The J gene is TRBJ1-6, the V gene TRBV10-3; 7 nucleotides align to TRBD1. The CDR3 sequence is 15 residues long. CDR1 is ENHRY and CDR2 is SYGVKD in the germline V gene. V gave up 6 bases and J gave up 10 bases; unmatched junction bases: 12. The CDR3 coding sequence is TGTGCCATCAGAACCGACAGGGAGTCGAACTCACCCCTCCACTTT. The encoded protein is CAIRTDRESNSPLHF.

The chain joins TRBV9 to TRBJ1-1, with TRBD1 matching over 8 bases. Germline CDR1 reads SGDLS; CDR2 reads YYNGEE. V gave up 4 bases and J gave up 4 bases; unmatched junction bases: 6. The CDR3 consists of 14 residues. The CDR3 protein is CASSITGGATEAFF. CDR3 nucleotide sequence: TGTGCCAGCAGCATTACAGGGGGGGCCACTGAAGCTTTCTTT. The variable domain in full, with the rest retrieved from reference TRBV9 and TRBJ1-1, is DSGVTQTPKHLITATGQRVTLRCSPRSGDLSVYWYQQSLDQGLQFLIQYYNGEERAKGNILERFSAQQFPDLHSELNLSSLELGDSALYFCASSITGGATEAFFGQGTRLTVV.

This clone was found a few times. This chain connects TRBV4-2 to TRBJ1-6; no definite D call. Trimming cost V 0 bases and J 8 bases, with 11 bases left between them. Germline V gene lookup returns CDR1 LGHNA and CDR2 YNFKEQ. This CDR3 has 15 residues. In DNA form, the CDR3 reads TGTGCCAGCAGCCAAGATGCACCCGGAGATTCACCCCTCCACTTT. This gives the protein CASSQDAPGDSPLHF.

This chain connects TRBV20-1 to TRBJ1-1; D possibly corresponds to TRBD1 (5 bases). V was cut by 6 bases and J by 3 bases, with 8 bases left in between. This CDR3 has 11 amino acids. Germline-derived CDR1 and CDR2 are DFQATT and SNEGSKA (reference sequence). Here the CDR3 DNA reads TGCAGTGCGTGGGGGGACACTGAAGCTTTCTTT. Residues: CSAWGDTEAFF.

The V call is TRBV4-2, the J call TRBJ1-2; the match to TRBD1 covers 11 bases. The length of the CDR3 is 16 residues. The trim removed 0 bases at V and 8 bases at J, leaving 8 bases unmatched. Looked up from germline, CDR1 is LGHNA and CDR2 is YNFKEQ. CDR3 coding DNA: TGTGCCAGCAGCCAAGATTGGACAGGGGGCGCGTTCGGCTACACCTTC. Translation gives CASSQDWTGGAFGYTF.

The rearrangement links TRBV5-1 to TRBJ1-1; 8 bases match TRBD1. Germline-derived CDR1 and CDR2 are SGHRS and YFSETQ. V shed 5 bases and J 6 bases; nucleotides not matched to a gene: 9. This CDR3 region has 14 residues. The CDR3 region has the DNA TGCGCCAGCAGGACAGGGGCGCCTCGCGCTGAAGCTTTCTTT. Translating gives CASRTGAPRAEAFF.

This clone has just a few counts. The chain joins TRBV5-4 to TRBJ1-1; TRBD1 is a possible D gene (6 bases). V shed 3 bases and J shed 4 bases, with 13 bases lying between them. Germline V CDR1 and CDR2: SGHNT, YYREEE (reference sequence). This CDR3 comprises 14 residues. The CDR3 bases are TGTGCCAGCAGCTCCGGACAGCCAGGCACTGAAGCTTTCTTT. This gives the protein CASSSGQPGTEAFF.

V is TRBV19 and J is TRBJ1-2; 9 bases match TRBD1. The trim removed 4 bases at V and 4 bases at J, leaving 4 bases unmatched. The CDR3 totals 14 residues. Germline-derived CDR1 and CDR2 are LNHDA and SQIVND (reference sequence). Here the CDR3 DNA reads TGTGCCAGTAGTACCACGGGACAGGGCTATGGCTACACCTTC. This gives the protein CASSTTGQGYGYTF.

This chain uses TRBV4-1 with TRBJ1-1; 9 positions agree with TRBD1. Germline V gene data show CDR1 as MGHRA and CDR2 as YSYEKL. This CDR3 spans 16 amino acids. The V gene end was trimmed by 4 bases and the J gene end by 1 base; junction bases not matched to a gene: 7. Here the CDR3 reads CASSPLGQGTNTEAFF. As DNA, the CDR3 is TGCGCCAGCAGCCCATTGGGACAGGGAACGAACACTGAAGCTTTCTTT.

This clone was recorded only once. The CDR3 loop reads CATSRDRSGNTIYF. The CDR3 bases are TGTGCCACCAGCAGAGATCGGTCTGGAAACACCATATATTTT. This chain uses TRBV15 with TRBJ1-3; D is unclear. Germline V gene data show CDR1 as LNHNV and CDR2 as YYDKDF (reference sequence). The CDR3 contains 14 residues. Deletions cut 0 bases from V and 1 base from J, with 4 bases between.

This clone showed up just once. This chain connects TRBV4-3 to TRBJ1-2; D is perhaps TRBD1 (6 bases). Germline V gene data show CDR1 as LGHNA and CDR2 as YSLEER. The V end lost 3 bases, the J end lost 6 bases, and 17 bases lay between the germline ends. The CDR3 length is 15 residues. CDR3 sequence reads: CASSHALAGENGYTF. CDR3 DNA: TGCGCCAGCAGCCACGCCCTGGCAGGGGAGAATGGCTACACCTTC.

The chain links TRBV27 to TRBJ2-3; D unclear. CDR1 and CDR2 (germline): MNHEY, SMNVEV (reference sequence). The CDR3 consists of 13 residues. Deletions cut 2 bases from V and 2 bases from J, with 5 bases between. This chain's CDR3 is CASSLLSTDTQYF. CDR3 bases: TGTGCCAGCAGTTTACTGTCCACAGATACGCAGTATTTT.

This clone was detected only once. V and J are TRBV5-1 and TRBJ2-7; TRBD2 matches 8 bases. This CDR3 has 14 amino acids. The V segment lost 7 bases and the J segment 6 bases; nucleotides outside the gene matches: 12. Germline V lookup: CDR1 SGHRS, CDR2 YFSETQ. Here the CDR3 reads CASRGGTTISEQYF. In DNA, the CDR3 is TGCGCCAGCCGGGGGGGGACGACCATCTCCGAGCAGTACTTC.

CDR3 DNA: TGTGCCAGCAGTAGGGGTTCCTATGGCTACACCTTC. It is translated as CASSRGSYGYTF. The rearrangement links TRBV28 to TRBJ1-2; a possible D gene is TRBD1 (5 bases). Trimming shortened V by 5 bases and J by 4 bases, and 8 bases separated the two germline ends. This CDR3 contains 12 residues. The germline V gene has CDR1 MDHEN and CDR2 SYDVKM.

This sequence joins TRBV18 and TRBJ2-1, with TRBD2 identical over 12 bases. CDR1 is KGHSH, CDR2 LQKENI, per germline. This CDR3 contains 17 residues. The J segment lost 2 bases and the V segment lost 0 bases, leaving 2 bases of the junction unmatched. CDR3 sequence: CASSPPGLAGPYNEQFF. The CDR3 bases are TGTGCCAGCTCACCACCGGGACTAGCGGGCCCCTACAATGAGCAGTTCTTC.

V and J are TRBV28 and TRBJ1-4; no definite D call. CDR1 and CDR2 from the germline V gene are MDHEN and SYDVKM. V was shortened by 4 bases and J by 8 bases, with 5 bases between the two germline ends. The CDR3 consists of 11 residues. The CDR3 region is CASSSSEKLFF. DNA for the CDR3: TGTGCCAGCAGTTCCTCGGAAAAACTGTTTTTT.